The 32 T cell receptor beta chains in this list originate from one sample, sequenced in a study of blood T cells in healthy people across ages (dated by TCRdb to the mid-2010s). Library prep was done by 5' RACE. The run used an Illumina HiSeq 2500. A second 7 to 11 cycle PCR used a sample-barcoded 5' primer and a J-beta primer mix. The public reads were reprocessed in TCRdb via fastp at Q25 and MiXCR, keeping in-frame beta chains. A single entry per CDR3 protein holds the most common genes and DNA from its merged rows. A total of some 700,000 distinct CDR3 sequences appear in this sample, approximately 39% of them only once. Roughly 19% of the sample comes from the top ten. Material: blood. The origin of the receptors is a woman aged 60-75 years in good health.

This clonotype was counted many times. The chain links TRBV5-1 to TRBJ2-1, with TRBD1 as a possible D gene (5 bases). The CDR3 spans 13 residues. The germline gives CDR1 SGHRS, CDR2 YFSETQ. Between the trimmed V and J ends, which lost 0 bases and 6 bases, there was a span of 7 bases. CDR3 in amino acids: CASSLGRVNEQFF. CDR3 nucleotides: TGCGCCAGCAGCTTGGGCAGGGTCAATGAGCAGTTCTTC.

This clonotype was seen a few times. This chain connects TRBV10-1 to TRBJ2-2; the D gene is possibly TRBD2 (5 bases). With 2 bases removed from V and 2 bases from J, the gap between germline ends came to 12 bases. The CDR3 covers 16 residues. From germline, CDR1 is WNHNN and CDR2 SYGVQD (reference sequence). As DNA, the CDR3 is TGCGCCAGCAGTGAGGTGCCTAGCAAAAACACCGGGGAGCTGTTTTTT. Protein product: CASSEVPSKNTGELFF.

This clonotype appeared a few times. The chain is built from TRBV29-1 and TRBJ1-2; D is unresolved. Trimming took off 6 bases at V and 7 bases at J, with 9 bases between the two ends. Germline V lookup: CDR1 SQVTM, CDR2 ANQGSEA. The CDR3 consists of 10 residues. This CDR3 reads CSVGGLGYTF. In DNA form, the CDR3 reads TGCAGCGTGGGAGGCCTTGGCTACACCTTC.

This clonotype showed up many times. The chain combines TRBV29-1 with TRBJ2-1; 8 bases are shared with TRBD2. V gave up 3 bases and J gave up 1 base; unmatched junction bases: 5. The CDR3 is 15 residues long. Germline loops: CDR1 SQVTM, CDR2 ANQGSEA. The CDR3 reads CSVDTRGGSYNEQFF. The CDR3 coding sequence is TGCAGCGTTGACACCCGGGGGGGATCCTACAATGAGCAGTTCTTC.

The sample holds a few counts of this clonotype. V gene TRBV6-5 combines with J gene TRBJ2-4; 9 bases agree with TRBD2. The J segment lost 13 bases and the V segment lost 1 base, leaving 29 bases of the junction unmatched. Per the germline V gene, CDR1 is MNHEY and CDR2 is SVGAGI. CDR3 size: 21 residues. The CDR3 protein is CASSYWASGQMGLADFLEQYF. CDR3 in DNA: TGTGCCAGCAGTTACTGGGCTTCGGGACAGATGGGACTAGCTGACTTTCTGGAGCAGTACTTC.

This chain's CDR3 is CASSERGDASYEQYF. CDR3 bases: TGTGCCAGCAGTGAAAGAGGGGACGCCTCCTACGAGCAGTACTTC. The chain joins TRBV2 to TRBJ2-7; D is possibly TRBD1 or TRBD2 (5 bases each). This CDR3 spans 15 amino acids. V gave up 2 bases and J gave up 0 bases, with 11 bases separating them. Germline values: CDR1 SNHLY, CDR2 FYNNEI.

This clonotype came up a few times. V gene TRBV15 combines with J gene TRBJ2-7; TRBD1 aligns across 9 bases. CDR1 LNHNV and CDR2 YYDKDF come from the germline V gene (reference sequence). The CDR3 is 17 residues long. Losses at the gene ends were 4 bases for V and 7 bases for J; bases not matched to a gene: 17. The CDR3 here is CATSMDPGQGILNEQYF. The CDR3 bases are TGTGCCACCAGCATGGACCCGGGACAGGGAATTTTAAATGAGCAGTACTTC. Supplemented by reference TRBV15 and TRBJ2-7, the full variable domain reads DAMVIQNPRYQVTQFGKPVTLSCSQTLNHNVMYWYQQKSSQAPKLLFHYYDKDFNNEADTPDNFQSRRPNTSFCFLDIRSPGLGDTAMYLCATSMDPGQGILNEQYFGPGTRLTVT.

The CDR3 reads CSARESGTGGGEQYF. The CDR3 DNA reads TGCAGTGCTAGAGAATCCGGGACAGGGGGAGGAGAGCAGTACTTC. The chain uses TRBV20-1 and TRBJ2-7, with 11 nucleotides matching TRBD1. The CDR3 runs 15 residues. Germline CDR1 and CDR2: DFQATT and SNEGSKA (reference sequence). The J segment lost 7 bases and the V segment lost 0 bases, leaving 8 bases of the junction unmatched.

The table lists this clonotype with many counts. This chain joins TRBV6-2 or TRBV6-3 and TRBJ1-1; D not certain. The CDR3 loop spans 12 amino acids. Per germline, CDR1 MNHEY and CDR2 SVGEGT. V shed 5 bases and J shed 1 base, with 5 bases lying between them. DNA of the CDR3: TGTGCCAGCAGTCGGGGGAACACTGAAGCTTTCTTT. Translated: CASSRGNTEAFF.

The table lists this clonotype with a few counts. The rearrangement uses TRBV10-3 and TRBJ2-7; tentative D call: TRBD2 (6 bases). V lost 7 bases to trimming and J lost 7 bases, with 8 bases between them. The CDR3 contains 10 residues. Germline lookup yields CDR1 ENHRY and CDR2 SYGVKD. The CDR3: CAINGGEQYF. CDR3 sequence (DNA): TGTGCCATCAACGGGGGTGAGCAGTACTTC.

The sample holds a few counts of this clonotype. The chain has TRBV25-1 and TRBJ2-1; 9 bases map to TRBD2. J was trimmed by 4 bases and V by 3 bases; bases with no gene match: 7. The CDR3 totals 16 residues. Germline V gene data show CDR1 as MGHDK and CDR2 as SYGVNS. CDR3 coding DNA: TGTGCCAGCAGTGACTGGGCTAGCGGGATTTACAATGAGCAGTTCTTC. Translated: CASSDWASGIYNEQFF.

J is TRBJ1-6 and V is TRBV20-1, with D possibly being TRBD1 (5 bases). CDR1 is DFQATT, CDR2 SNEGSKA, per germline (reference sequence). V was shortened by 0 bases and J by 7 bases, with 16 bases between the two germline ends. The CDR3 is 16 residues long. The CDR3 DNA sequence: TGCAGTGCTAGAGATCCGGCAGGGTCATTAAATTCACCCCTCCACTTT. Its translation: CSARDPAGSLNSPLHF.

The J gene is TRBJ2-5, the V gene TRBV4-2; 13 nucleotides align to TRBD2. Losses at the gene ends were 1 base for V and 6 bases for J; bases not matched to a gene: 8. CDR3 length equals 17 residues. Germline V gene lookup returns CDR1 LGHNA and CDR2 YNFKEQ. CDR3 sequence (DNA): TGTGCCAGCAGCCAAGGGAGGACTAGCGGGGGCTCGCAGACCCAGTACTTC. Protein product: CASSQGRTSGGSQTQYF.

The V and J genes are TRBV7-2 and TRBJ2-1, with D maybe TRBD2 (6 bases). CDR3 length: 14 amino acids. Germline CDR1 SGHTA, CDR2 FQGNSA. V lost 1 base and J lost 10, with 14 bases in between. CDR3 sequence reads: CASSLDGGPREQFF. In DNA form, the CDR3 reads TGTGCCAGCAGCTTAGATGGAGGGCCACGAGAGCAGTTCTTC.

V gene TRBV6-6 combines with J gene TRBJ2-4; D uncertain. The closer fit of TRBJ2-7 to the DNA end suggests the J call may be wrong. Germline V gene data show CDR1 as MNHNY and CDR2 as SVGAGI (reference sequence). The CDR3 is 12 residues long. This CDR3 is CASSYSPIEQYF. DNA of the CDR3: TGTGCCAGCAGTTACTCGCCGATCGAGCAGTACTTC.

Note on this clonotype: The junction departs from germline at one end; a sequencing error may be responsible. The J gene is TRBJ1-3, the V gene TRBV12-3 or TRBV12-4; D gene ambiguous. The CDR3 has 12 amino acids. The CDR3 DNA follows: TGTGCCAGCAATTTAGGGGGAAACACCATATATTTT. It is translated as CASNLGGNTIYF.

The V gene is TRBV27, the J gene TRBJ1-1; D is possibly TRBD1 (5 bases). The length of the CDR3 is 14 residues. V gave up 5 bases and J gave up 7 bases, with 17 bases separating them. CDR1 is MNHEY and CDR2 is SMNVEV in the germline V gene (reference sequence). CDR3 sequence reads: CASSPLGRTIEAFF. The DNA of the CDR3 is TGTGCCAGCAGTCCTCTGGGACGGACGATTGAAGCTTTCTTT.

This clonotype was recorded a few times. This chain connects TRBV2 to TRBJ2-6, with D perhaps TRBD1 or TRBD2 (5 bases each). This CDR3 has 16 amino acids. Trimming removed 7 bases from V and 3 bases from J, with 16 bases in between. CDR1 is SNHLY and CDR2 is FYNNEI in the germline V gene. Here the CDR3 DNA reads TGTGCCAGCACCTCGAGGGGAAGCTTTGGGGCCAACGTCCTGACTTTC. Translating gives CASTSRGSFGANVLTF. Complete variable domain (other parts from reference TRBV2 and TRBJ2-6): EPEVTQTPSHQVTQMGQEVILRCVPISNHLYFYWYRQILGQKVEFLVSFYNNEISEKSEIFDDQFSVERPDGSNFTLKIRSTKLEDSAMYFCASTSRGSFGANVLTFGAGSRLTVL.

This chain links TRBV7-2 with TRBJ2-3; 10 bases match TRBD2. This CDR3 has 16 residues. V lost 4 bases and J lost 4; bases outside the gene matches: 8. Germline lookup yields CDR1 SGHTA and CDR2 FQGNSA. The CDR3 nucleotides read TGTGCCAGCAGCTCTGTAGCGGGAGGAGCTGCAGATACGCAGTATTTT. Translating it yields CASSSVAGGAADTQYF.

The chain has TRBV3-1 and TRBJ2-1; D is unresolved. Germline V gives CDR1 LGHDT, CDR2 YNNKEL (reference sequence). The CDR3 contains 13 residues. The ends were cut back, 2 bases at V and 6 bases at J, with 8 bases in the middle. The CDR3, as DNA: TGTGCCAGCAGCCAACGTATCGGCAATGAGCAGTTCTTC. It encodes CASSQRIGNEQFF.

The rearrangement uses TRBV5-6 and TRBJ2-3; TRBD2 matches at 9 bases. Germline V gene lookup returns CDR1 SGHDT and CDR2 YYEEEE. The CDR3 runs to 17 residues. Trimming cost V 7 bases and J 2 bases; bases outside gene matches: 14. CDR3 DNA sequence: TGTGCCAGCCGCCCGGTAGGGCTAGCGGGGACCACAGATACGCAGTATTTT. This sequence encodes CASRPVGLAGTTDTQYF.

The chain employs TRBV6-5 and TRBJ2-7; TRBD1 agrees at 9 bases. V lost 0 bases to trimming and J lost 7 bases; unmatched junction nucleotides: 7. The CDR3 extends over 15 amino acids. From germline, CDR1 is MNHEY and CDR2 SVGAGI. The CDR3: CASSYSGTGRSEQYF. As DNA, the CDR3 is TGTGCCAGCAGTTACTCGGGGACAGGGAGATCAGAGCAGTACTTC.

Of note for this clonotype: A much larger clone is a single base away; this may be a read error. The chain carries TRBV29-1 and TRBJ1-5; D is unresolved. Germline V gene data show CDR1 as SQVTM and CDR2 as ANQGSEA. The CDR3 totals 11 residues. CDR3 nucleotides: TGCAGCGTTGGGGAGGTACAGCCCCGGCATTTT. The encoded protein is CSVGEVQPRHF.

The chain joins TRBV29-1 to TRBJ2-3; 9 bases are shared with TRBD2. From germline, CDR1 is SQVTM and CDR2 ANQGSEA. Germline trimming cut 4 bases from V and 6 bases from J; bases unmatched to any gene: 11. The CDR3 contains 15 residues. The CDR3 region is CSVVKAGGPEDTQYF. Here the CDR3 DNA reads TGCAGCGTTGTTAAAGCGGGAGGACCAGAGGATACGCAGTATTTT.

In its sample, this clonotype was seen many times. The chain recombines TRBV30 with TRBJ1-1; no reliable D call. Germline CDR1 is GTSNPN and CDR2 is SVGIG (reference sequence). The V gene lost 3 bases and the J gene lost 4 bases, with 9 bases spanning the gap. There are 12 residues in the CDR3. CDR3 in amino acids: CAWSREITEAFF. DNA of the CDR3: TGTGCCTGGAGCCGGGAAATCACTGAAGCTTTCTTT. Full variable domain (rest looked up from reference TRBV30 and TRBJ1-1): SQTIHQWPATLVQPVGSPLSLECTVEGTSNPNLYWYRQAAGRGLQLLFYSVGIGQISSEVPQNLSASRPQDRQFILSSKKLLLSDSGFYLCAWSREITEAFFGQGTRLTVV.

This clonotype showed up many times. The V call is TRBV7-2, the J call TRBJ2-7; D is ambiguous. Germline lookup yields CDR1 SGHTA and CDR2 FQGNSA. This CDR3 has 12 residues. Trimming shortened V by 8 bases and J by 2 bases, and 10 bases separated the two germline ends. The CDR3 nucleotides are TGTGCCAGCGCCGGCTCCCCCTACGAGCAGTACTTC. It yields the protein CASAGSPYEQYF.

The DNA of the CDR3 is TGTGCCAGCAAAGAACACCGGACAGGGGAGACGCAAGAGACCCAGTTCTTC. Its protein is CASKEHRTGETQETQFF. The chain has TRBV2 and TRBJ2-5, with TRBD1 matching 9 bases. The closer fit of TRBJ2-1 to the DNA end suggests the J call may be wrong. The CDR3 runs to 17 residues. CDR1 and CDR2 (germline): SNHLY, FYNNEI.

The V and J genes are TRBV7-3 and TRBJ2-3, with 7 bases that match TRBD2. The germline gives CDR1 SGHTA, CDR2 FQGTGA. V was pared by 4 bases and J by 2 bases, with 9 bases of the junction left unmatched. The CDR3 has 16 amino acids. This CDR3 reads CASSSGQRGHTDTQYF. The CDR3 DNA reads TGTGCCAGCAGCTCCGGCCAGCGGGGCCACACAGATACGCAGTATTTT.

On this clonotype itself: One end of the junction is discordant with germline, which a read error may explain. This chain links TRBV6-5 with TRBJ2-4; D is unresolved. The germline V gene encodes CDR1 MNHEY and CDR2 SVGAGI. The CDR3 length is 15 residues. The CDR3 coding sequence is TGTGCCAGCAGACCGGCGTCCGACAACAAACACATTCAGTACTTC. Translating it yields CASRPASDNKHIQYF.

The rearrangement joins TRBV5-1 to TRBJ2-5; 11 nucleotides line up with TRBD2. The ends lost 0 bases at V and 4 bases at J; junction bases unmatched: 5. The germline gives CDR1 SGHRS, CDR2 YFSETQ. The CDR3 covers 16 residues. CDR3 sequence reads: CASSLELAGEGETQYF. DNA for the CDR3: TGCGCCAGCAGCTTGGAACTAGCGGGAGAGGGAGAGACCCAGTACTTC. Supplemented by reference TRBV5-1 and TRBJ2-5, the full variable domain reads KAGVTQTPRYLIKTRGQQVTLSCSPISGHRSVSWYQQTPGQGLQFLFEYFSETQRNKGNFPGRFSGRQFSNSRSEMNVSTLELGDSALYLCASSLELAGEGETQYFGPGTRLLVL.

This clonotype was recorded many times. This rearrangement joins TRBV7-6 to TRBJ2-1; D might be TRBD1 (5 bases). CDR1 and CDR2 from the germline V gene are SGHVS and FNYEAQ. The CDR3 is made up of 16 amino acids. Trimming left V 0 bases short and J 4 bases short, with 13 bases between. This chain's CDR3 is CASSLASGSTYNEQFF. The CDR3 coding sequence is TGTGCCAGCAGCTTAGCGTCAGGGTCCACGTACAATGAGCAGTTCTTC.

This clonotype was detected only once. The chain has TRBV7-6 and TRBJ2-3, with a tentative D call TRBD2 (5 bases). Germline V lookup: CDR1 SGHVS, CDR2 FNYEAQ. The CDR3 extends over 14 amino acids. Trimming stripped 7 bases from V and 10 bases from J, with 21 bases between. CDR3 nucleotides: TGTGCCAGCAACTTTGGGCCTAGCTCGGATGCGCAGTATTTT. Its translation is CASNFGPSSDAQYF.